A single sample is the source of the 31 T cell receptor beta chains below, sequenced in a study of CD8 T cells in Susac syndrome. RNA amounts of about 0.5 to 1 ug underwent reverse transcription with random hexamers. MiXCR, applied by TCRdb to the immunoSEQ multiplex PCR reads, yields one record per CDR3 protein. The sample consists of 150,000 to 200,000 distinct CDR3 sequences, approximately 96% of them appearing once. The sequenced sample consisted of CD4+ T cells from PBMCs. These receptors were obtained from a human donor with multiple sclerosis.

The J gene is TRBJ2-1, the V gene TRBV6-4, with D uncertain. Germline V lookup: CDR1 MRHNA, CDR2 SNTAGT. The CDR3 length is 15 residues. Trimming left V 0 bases short and J 2 bases short, with 8 bases between. The DNA of the CDR3 is TGTGCCAGCAGTGACTCTGGCAGACCCTACAATGAGCAGTTCTTC. Translating gives CASSDSGRPYNEQFF.

The genes are TRBV7-9 and TRBJ1-5; a weak D match, TRBD1 (5 bases). The germline V and J ends were trimmed by 5 bases and 0 bases, with 14 bases remaining between them. CDR1 and CDR2 (germline): SEHNR, FQNEAQ (reference sequence). The CDR3 is 16 amino acids. The CDR3 DNA is TGTGCCAGCAGCCGCTGGGACGGTTATAGCAATCAGCCCCAGCATTTT. Translated: CASSRWDGYSNQPQHF.

The chain links TRBV6-6 to TRBJ1-2, with 7 bases identical to TRBD1. The CDR3 has 13 residues. Germline V gene data show CDR1 as MNHNY and CDR2 as SVGAGI (reference sequence). The ends lost 11 bases at V and 0 bases at J; junction bases unmatched: 6. This chain's CDR3 is CAGGTVPNYGYTF. The CDR3 DNA is TGTGCCGGGGGGACAGTTCCTAACTATGGCTACACCTTC.

This clonotype was seen only once. The V and J genes are TRBV12-3 or TRBV12-4 and TRBJ2-3; D not resolved. The CDR3 covers 12 residues. Trimming removed 5 bases from V and 1 base from J, with 4 bases in between. CDR3 coding DNA: TGTGCCAGCAGTATAGGCACAGATACGCAGTATTTT. This gives the protein CASSIGTDTQYF.

V gene TRBV11-2 combines with J gene TRBJ2-3, with 11 positions matching TRBD2. The CDR3 consists of 16 residues. Germline loops: CDR1 SGHAT, CDR2 FQNNGV. Losses at the gene ends were 5 bases for V and 2 bases for J; bases not matched to a gene: 6. Here the CDR3 DNA reads TGTGCCAGCAGCGTACTTAGCGGGGGGGCCACAGATACGCAGTATTTT. It codes for CASSVLSGGATDTQYF.

Written as DNA, the CDR3 is TGCGCCAGCAGCTTGGATCTTAGCGGGGGCCTCTACAATGAGCAGTTCTTC. Translation: CASSLDLSGGLYNEQFF. The chain combines TRBV5-1 with TRBJ2-1; 9 bases fit TRBD2. V shed 0 bases and J 3 bases; nucleotides not matched to a gene: 7. Germline V gene data show CDR1 as SGHRS and CDR2 as YFSETQ. This CDR3 has 17 residues.

This clonotype was observed once. This chain connects TRBV29-1 to TRBJ2-1; 12 bases fit TRBD2. Germline V gene sequence: CDR1 SQVTM, CDR2 ANQGSEA. The CDR3 contains 17 residues. V trimming: 2 bases; J trimming: 0 bases; junction bases outside the gene matches: 5. CDR3 in amino acids: CSVERLAGASSYNEQFF. CDR3 bases: TGCAGCGTTGAACGACTAGCGGGGGCGAGCTCCTACAATGAGCAGTTCTTC.

The gene calls are TRBV6-1 and TRBJ1-5, with 10 bases that match TRBD1. The V gene's germline CDR1 is MNHNS and CDR2 SASEGT. Trimming took 2 bases from V and 2 from J; bases not matched to a gene: 18. The CDR3 has 21 residues. Written as DNA, the CDR3 is TGTGCCAGCAGTGAAACACGACCGGGACAGGGGAGTTTATTTGGCAATCAGCCCCAGCATTTT. Protein sequence: CASSETRPGQGSLFGNQPQHF.

This clonotype is a singleton in its sample. V usage is TRBV15 and J usage is TRBJ2-7, with D unclear. Trimming removed 5 bases at V and 0 bases at J, with 17 bases between. The CDR3 extends over 16 amino acids. The V gene's germline CDR1 is LNHNV and CDR2 YYDKDF (reference sequence). The CDR3 DNA sequence: TGTGCCACCAGCGGCATATTTCAGCAGAGCTCCTACGAGCAGTACTTC. It is translated as CATSGIFQQSSYEQYF.

This chain uses TRBV29-1 with TRBJ2-5, with a possible D match to TRBD1 (5 bases). CDR1 SQVTM and CDR2 ANQGSEA come from the germline V gene. This CDR3 region has 12 residues. The V end lost 6 bases, the J end lost 5 bases, and 13 bases lay between the germline ends. The CDR3 is CSVQQGSETQYF. CDR3 in DNA: TGCAGCGTGCAGCAGGGTTCGGAGACCCAGTACTTC.

The genes are TRBV20-1 and TRBJ1-1; TRBD1 aligns across 7 bases. V shed 0 bases and J 1 base; nucleotides not matched to a gene: 11. Germline loops: CDR1 DFQATT, CDR2 SNEGSKA (reference sequence). The CDR3 is 17 amino acids. DNA for the CDR3: TGCAGTGCTAGAGATCGGGGGAAGGGGGCACGGAACACTGAAGCTTTCTTT. Its protein is CSARDRGKGARNTEAFF.

V and J are TRBV20-1 and TRBJ2-3; TRBD2 agrees at 7 bases. The CDR3 spans 14 residues. CDR1 and CDR2 from the germline V gene are DFQATT and SNEGSKA (reference sequence). V gave up 3 bases and J gave up 4 bases; unmatched junction bases: 7. Here the CDR3 reads CSARPASGPDTQYF. In DNA, the CDR3 is TGCAGTGCTAGGCCCGCTAGCGGACCAGATACGCAGTATTTT.

The CDR3 nucleotides are TGTGCCAGCAGCTCACAGGGTTTTGAGGTTTTGAAACCCAATGGCTACACCTTC. It codes for CASSSQGFEVLKPNGYTF. The chain recombines TRBV7-9 with TRBJ1-2; TRBD1 might be the D (6 bases). V was cut by 4 bases and J by 6 bases, with 27 bases left in between. The CDR3 is 18 amino acids. From germline, CDR1 is SEHNR and CDR2 FQNEAQ (reference sequence). The variable domain in full, with the rest retrieved from reference TRBV7-9 and TRBJ1-2, is DTGVSQNPRHKITKRGQNVTFRCDPISEHNRLYWYRQTLGQGPEFLTYFQNEAQLEKSRLLSDRFSAERPKGSFSTLEIQRTEQGDSAMYLCASSSQGFEVLKPNGYTFGSGTRLTVV.

V gene TRBV6-5 combines with J gene TRBJ2-2, with TRBD2 matching over 9 bases. The CDR3 has 17 amino acids. Germline values: CDR1 MNHEY, CDR2 SVGAGI. V dropped 2 bases and J dropped 4; count of bases not matched to a gene: 8. The CDR3 region is CASSYGSSGEGTGELFF. The CDR3 DNA reads TGTGCCAGCAGTTACGGGTCTAGCGGGGAAGGCACCGGGGAGCTGTTTTTT.

V and J are TRBV5-4 and TRBJ1-1, with D hard to call. The CDR3 is 13 amino acids. CDR1 SGHNT and CDR2 YYREEE come from the germline V gene (reference sequence). Deletions cut 3 bases from V and 3 bases from J, with 9 bases between. The CDR3 reads CASSWARDTEAFF. CDR3 nucleotides: TGTGCCAGCAGCTGGGCTAGGGACACTGAAGCTTTCTTT.

This clonotype showed up just once. V usage is TRBV24-1 and J usage is TRBJ1-6; 8 nucleotides agree with TRBD1. Germline V gene lookup returns CDR1 KGHDR and CDR2 SFDVKD. V gave up 3 bases and J gave up 6 bases; unmatched junction bases: 3. This CDR3 comprises 15 residues. CDR3 DNA: TGTGCCACCAGTGATGCAGGGGGCCCTAATTCACCCCTCCACTTT. It translates to CATSDAGGPNSPLHF.

V and J are TRBV25-1 and TRBJ1-5; D not resolved. From germline, CDR1 is MGHDK and CDR2 SYGVNS. The CDR3 runs 15 residues. Trimming shortened V by 1 base and J by 7 bases, and 14 bases separated the two germline ends. This CDR3 is CASSEWEGGWQPQHF. In DNA form, the CDR3 reads TGTGCCAGCAGTGAATGGGAGGGAGGATGGCAGCCCCAGCATTTT. The complete variable domain, with remaining parts taken from reference TRBV25-1 and TRBJ1-5, reads EADIYQTPRYLVIGTGKKITLECSQTMGHDKMYWYQQDPGMELHLIHYSYGVNSTEKGDLSSESTVSRIRTEHFPLTLESARPSHTSQYLCASSEWEGGWQPQHFGDGTRLSIL.

The genes are TRBV30 and TRBJ1-1; no clear D. Germline V CDR1 and CDR2: GTSNPN, SVGIG (reference sequence). The V end lost 2 bases, the J end lost 1 base, and 5 bases lay between the germline ends. The CDR3 runs to 12 residues. The CDR3 DNA reads as TGTGCCTGGAGTTGGGCGAACACTGAAGCTTTCTTT. Its translation: CAWSWANTEAFF.

The chain has TRBV5-1 and TRBJ2-1, with TRBD2 as a possible D gene (6 bases). Germline loops: CDR1 SGHRS, CDR2 YFSETQ. This CDR3 has 16 amino acids. V lost 1 base, J lost 2 bases, and 13 bases lay in between. In DNA, the CDR3 is TGCGCCAGCAGCTTGTGGGGAGGCACCACCTACAATGAGCAGTTCTTC. It specifies CASSLWGGTTYNEQFF.

The chain is built from TRBV12-3 or TRBV12-4 and TRBJ2-7; TRBD2 might be the D (6 bases). This CDR3 comprises 12 residues. V was trimmed by 0 bases and J by 7 bases, leaving 7 bases between them. CDR3 sequence: CASSLAGTEQYF. The CDR3 nucleotides read TGTGCCAGCAGTTTAGCGGGGACTGAGCAGTACTTC.

The rearrangement uses TRBV7-9 and TRBJ2-3; D is possibly TRBD1 or TRBD2 (5 bases each). The V and J ends lost 5 bases and 10 bases respectively, with 10 bases between them. This CDR3 spans 11 amino acids. Germline CDR1 and CDR2: SEHNR and FQNEAQ (reference sequence). The CDR3, as DNA: TGTGCCAGCAGCGGGGGTAATCCGCAGTATTTT. Protein: CASSGGNPQYF.

J is TRBJ2-1 and V is TRBV20-1; TRBD1 or TRBD2 may be the D gene (5 bases each). V shed 8 bases and J shed 5 bases, with 10 bases lying between them. Germline CDR1 is DFQATT and CDR2 is SNEGSKA (reference sequence). The CDR3 is 11 amino acids. CDR3: CSQGRHNEQFF. The CDR3 DNA is TGCAGTCAGGGACGCCACAATGAGCAGTTCTTC.

The J gene is TRBJ2-1, the V gene TRBV3-1, with D maybe TRBD2 (6 bases). Trimming pared 3 bases from V and 9 bases from J, leaving 9 bases between. CDR3 size: 12 residues. In germline, CDR1 is LGHDT, CDR2 YNNKEL (reference sequence). The CDR3 reads CASSHLGGEQFF. Written as DNA, the CDR3 is TGTGCCAGCAGCCATCTCGGGGGTGAGCAGTTCTTC.

The rearrangement uses TRBV30 and TRBJ2-4; unclear D gene. Trimming stripped 2 bases from V and 8 bases from J, with 22 bases between. Germline CDR1 GTSNPN, CDR2 SVGIG (reference sequence). The CDR3 is 16 residues long. CDR3 sequence (DNA): TGTGCCTGGAGTTTTTATCCCAGAAGAGACGCGGACATTCAGTACTTC. This translates into CAWSFYPRRDADIQYF. Drawing the rest from reference TRBV30 and TRBJ2-4, the complete variable domain is SQTIHQWPATLVQPVGSPLSLECTVEGTSNPNLYWYRQAAGRGLQLLFYSVGIGQISSEVPQNLSASRPQDRQFILSSKKLLLSDSGFYLCAWSFYPRRDADIQYFGAGTRLSVL.

The chain is built from TRBV14 and TRBJ2-7, with D uncertain. Germline V gene data show CDR1 as SGHDN and CDR2 as FVKESK. V shed 1 base and J shed 3 bases, with 10 bases lying between them. The CDR3 runs to 14 residues. CDR3 in amino acids: CASSQGNSFYEQYF. The CDR3 DNA sequence: TGTGCCAGCAGCCAAGGTAACAGCTTCTACGAGCAGTACTTC.

J is TRBJ1-2 and V is TRBV12-3 or TRBV12-4; 9 nucleotides match TRBD1. The junction had 5 bases not matched to a gene; V was cut back by 5 bases and J by 1 base. The CDR3 runs 15 residues. In nucleotides, the CDR3 is TGTGCCAGCAGTGGACAGGGGTGGATTAACTATGGCTACACCTTC. It encodes CASSGQGWINYGYTF.

The chain carries TRBV5-1 and TRBJ2-3, with TRBD2 matching 11 bases. From germline, CDR1 is SGHRS and CDR2 YFSETQ. CDR3 size: 17 residues. The V and J ends lost 2 bases and 1 base, in that order; junction bases with no gene match: 6. The CDR3 reads CASSFTSGGPRTDTQYF. Written as DNA, the CDR3 is TGCGCCAGCAGCTTTACTAGCGGGGGTCCGCGCACAGATACGCAGTATTTT.

This clonotype was seen just once. The chain combines TRBV5-1 with TRBJ2-7, with 12 bases fitting TRBD2. The CDR3 is 17 residues long. Per the germline V gene, CDR1 is SGHRS and CDR2 is YFSETQ. With 5 bases clipped from V and 7 bases from J, the junction kept 16 bases outside the gene matches. DNA of the CDR3: TGCGCCAGCAGACCCGGACTAGCGGGGCCTTCAGGAAGTGAGCAGTACTTC. It is translated as CASRPGLAGPSGSEQYF.

The V call is TRBV28, the J call TRBJ2-5; 7 nucleotides agree with TRBD1. CDR3 length: 14 amino acids. Trimming at V came to 6 bases and at J to 1 base, leaving 5 bases not matched to a gene. Germline assignment: CDR1 MDHEN and CDR2 SYDVKM. The CDR3 loop reads CASSRQGGQETQYF. CDR3 nucleotides: TGTGCCAGCAGCCGACAGGGCGGCCAAGAGACCCAGTACTTC.

The gene calls are TRBV24-1 and TRBJ2-1; D is undetermined. This CDR3 spans 13 amino acids. CDR1 and CDR2 (germline): KGHDR, SFDVKD. Trimming pared 3 bases from V and 7 bases from J, leaving 9 bases between. The CDR3 reads CATSDSRPNEQFF. The CDR3 DNA reads TGTGCCACCAGTGATAGCCGCCCGAATGAGCAGTTCTTC.

The chain joins TRBV12-3 or TRBV12-4 to TRBJ1-2; weak D call: TRBD1 (5 bases). The V end lost 5 bases, the J end lost 14 bases, and 18 bases lay between the germline ends. The CDR3 is 12 amino acids. As DNA, the CDR3 is TGTGCCAGCAGTCCGCCGGGACCCGGAATTACCTTC. This encodes CASSPPGPGITF.